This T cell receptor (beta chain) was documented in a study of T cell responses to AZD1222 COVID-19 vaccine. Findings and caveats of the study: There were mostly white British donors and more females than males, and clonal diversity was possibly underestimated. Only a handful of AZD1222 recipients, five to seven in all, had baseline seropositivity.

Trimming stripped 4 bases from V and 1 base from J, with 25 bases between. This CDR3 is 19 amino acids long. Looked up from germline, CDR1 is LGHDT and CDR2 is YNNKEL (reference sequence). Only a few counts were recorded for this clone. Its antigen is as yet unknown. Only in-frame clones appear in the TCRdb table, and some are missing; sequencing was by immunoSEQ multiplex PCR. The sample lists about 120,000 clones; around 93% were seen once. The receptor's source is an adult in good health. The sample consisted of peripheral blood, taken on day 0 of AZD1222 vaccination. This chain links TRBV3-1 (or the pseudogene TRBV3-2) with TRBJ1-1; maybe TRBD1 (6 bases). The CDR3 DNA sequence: TGTGCCAGCAGCCCTCCATGGGGGGAAGGGGGATTTTCGAACACTGAAGCTTTCTTT. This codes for CASSPPWGEGGFSNTEAFF.